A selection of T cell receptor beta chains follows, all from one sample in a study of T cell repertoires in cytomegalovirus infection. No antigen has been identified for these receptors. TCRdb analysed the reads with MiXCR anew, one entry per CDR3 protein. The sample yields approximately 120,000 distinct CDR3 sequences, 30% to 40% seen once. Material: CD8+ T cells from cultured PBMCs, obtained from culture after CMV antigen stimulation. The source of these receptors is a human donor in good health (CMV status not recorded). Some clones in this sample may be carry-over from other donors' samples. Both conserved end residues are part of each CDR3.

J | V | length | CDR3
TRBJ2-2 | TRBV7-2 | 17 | CASSQYLGQANTGELFF
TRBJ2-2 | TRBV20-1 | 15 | CSARETGSSSGELFF
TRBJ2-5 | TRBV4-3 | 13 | CASSLLRGQTQYF
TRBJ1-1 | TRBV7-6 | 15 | CASSLVPGTGTEAFF
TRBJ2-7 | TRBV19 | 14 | CASSSGQGPYEQYF
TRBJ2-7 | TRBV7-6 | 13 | CASSDGGSYEQYF
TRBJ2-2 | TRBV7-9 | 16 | CASSLAGADNTGELFF
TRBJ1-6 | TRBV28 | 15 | CASSRSDSYNSPLHF
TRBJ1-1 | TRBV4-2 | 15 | CASSQGVLELTEAFF
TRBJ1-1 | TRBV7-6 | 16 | CASSLALGGSETEAFF
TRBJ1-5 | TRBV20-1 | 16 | CSTSKGRPDGNQPQHF
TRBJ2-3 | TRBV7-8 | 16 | CASSLLAGHSTDTQYF
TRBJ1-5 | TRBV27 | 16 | CASSNRGGKREQPQHF
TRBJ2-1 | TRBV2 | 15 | CASSGLFTNINEQFF
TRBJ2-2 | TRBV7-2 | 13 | CASSLARTGELFF
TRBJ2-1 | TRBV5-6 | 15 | CASSLAGTLVNEQFF
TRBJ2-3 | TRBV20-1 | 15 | CSAPGQGGDTDTQYF
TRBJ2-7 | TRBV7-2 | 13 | CASSLGHYYEQYF